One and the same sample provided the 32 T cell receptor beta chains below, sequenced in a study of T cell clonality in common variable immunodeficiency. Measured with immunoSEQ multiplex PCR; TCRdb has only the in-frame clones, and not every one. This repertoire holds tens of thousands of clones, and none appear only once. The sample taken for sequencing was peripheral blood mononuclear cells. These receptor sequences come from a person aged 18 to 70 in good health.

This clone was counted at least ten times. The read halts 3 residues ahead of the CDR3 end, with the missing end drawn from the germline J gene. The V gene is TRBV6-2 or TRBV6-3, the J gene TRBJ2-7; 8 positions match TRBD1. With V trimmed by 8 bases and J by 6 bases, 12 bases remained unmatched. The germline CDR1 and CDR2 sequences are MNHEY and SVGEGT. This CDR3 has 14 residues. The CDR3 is CASAQGGLSGEQYF. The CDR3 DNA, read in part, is TGTGCCAGCGCACAGGGGGGTTTGTCTGGCGAG.

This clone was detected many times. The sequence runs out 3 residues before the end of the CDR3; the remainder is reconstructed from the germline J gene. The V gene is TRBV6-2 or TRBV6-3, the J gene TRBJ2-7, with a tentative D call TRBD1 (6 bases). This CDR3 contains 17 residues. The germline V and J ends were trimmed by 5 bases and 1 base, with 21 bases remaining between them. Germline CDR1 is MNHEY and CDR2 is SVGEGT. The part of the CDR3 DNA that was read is TGTGCCAGCAGTAGAGGGGTTTTGGGGGACACATCCTACGAG. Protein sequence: CASSRGVLGDTSYE. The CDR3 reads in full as CASSRGVLGDTSYEQYF.

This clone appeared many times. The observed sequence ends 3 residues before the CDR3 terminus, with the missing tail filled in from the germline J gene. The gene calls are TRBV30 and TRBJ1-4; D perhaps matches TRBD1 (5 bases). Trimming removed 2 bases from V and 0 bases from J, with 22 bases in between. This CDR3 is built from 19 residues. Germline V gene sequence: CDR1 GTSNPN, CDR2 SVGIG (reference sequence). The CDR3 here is CAWSPFRGDLFATNEKLFF. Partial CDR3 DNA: TGTGCCTGGAGTCCCTTCCGGGGGGACCTATTTGCAACTAATGAAAAA.

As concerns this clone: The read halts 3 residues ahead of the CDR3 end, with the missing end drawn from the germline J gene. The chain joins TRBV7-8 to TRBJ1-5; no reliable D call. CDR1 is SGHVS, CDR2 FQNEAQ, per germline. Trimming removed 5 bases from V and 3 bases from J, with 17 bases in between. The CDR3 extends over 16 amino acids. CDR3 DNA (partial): TGTGCCAGCAGCCCCTCGGTAAACCGTCCCAATCAGCCC. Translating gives CASSPSVNRPNQP. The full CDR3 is CASSPSVNRPNQPQHF.

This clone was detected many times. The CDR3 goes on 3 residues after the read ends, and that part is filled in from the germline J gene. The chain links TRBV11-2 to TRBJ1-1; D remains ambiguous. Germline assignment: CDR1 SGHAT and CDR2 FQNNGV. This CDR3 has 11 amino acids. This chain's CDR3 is CASSLERGAFF. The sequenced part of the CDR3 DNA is TGTGCCAGCAGCTTAGAGCGGGGA.

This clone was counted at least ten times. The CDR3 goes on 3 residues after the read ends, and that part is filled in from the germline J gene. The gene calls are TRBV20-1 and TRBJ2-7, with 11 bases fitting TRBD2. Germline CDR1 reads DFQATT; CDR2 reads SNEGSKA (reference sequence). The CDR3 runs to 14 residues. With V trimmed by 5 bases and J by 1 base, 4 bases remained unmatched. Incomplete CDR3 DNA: TGCAGTGCTTTCCTAGCGGGAGGTTCCTACGAG. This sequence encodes CSAFLAGGSYE. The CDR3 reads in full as CSAFLAGGSYEQYF.

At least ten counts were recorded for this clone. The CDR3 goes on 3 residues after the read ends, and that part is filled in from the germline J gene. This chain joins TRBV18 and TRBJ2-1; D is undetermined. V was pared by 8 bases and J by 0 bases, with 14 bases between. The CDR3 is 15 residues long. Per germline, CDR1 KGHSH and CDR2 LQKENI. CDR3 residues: CASRQGSGSYNEQFF. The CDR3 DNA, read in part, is TGTGCCAGCCGACAAGGGTCAGGCTCCTACAATGAG.

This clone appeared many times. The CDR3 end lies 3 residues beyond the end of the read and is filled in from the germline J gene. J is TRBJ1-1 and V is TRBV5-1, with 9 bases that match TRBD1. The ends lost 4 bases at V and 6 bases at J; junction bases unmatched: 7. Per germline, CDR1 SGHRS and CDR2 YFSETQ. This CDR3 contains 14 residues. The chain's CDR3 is CASSKGQGLAEAFF. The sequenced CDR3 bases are TGCGCCAGCAGCAAGGGACAGGGACTTGCTGAA. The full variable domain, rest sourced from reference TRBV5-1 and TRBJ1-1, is KAGVTQTPRYLIKTRGQQVTLSCSPISGHRSVSWYQQTPGQGLQFLFEYFSETQRNKGNFPGRFSGRQFSNSRSEMNVSTLELGDSALYLCASSKGQGLAEAFFGQGTRLTVV.

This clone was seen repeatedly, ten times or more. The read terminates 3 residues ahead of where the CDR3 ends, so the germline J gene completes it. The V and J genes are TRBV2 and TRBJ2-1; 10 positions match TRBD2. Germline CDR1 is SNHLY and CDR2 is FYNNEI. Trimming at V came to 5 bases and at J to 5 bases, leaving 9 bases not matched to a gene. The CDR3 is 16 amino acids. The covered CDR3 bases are TGTGCCAGCAGTCCATACACCGGGACTAGCGACAATGAG. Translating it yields CASSPYTGTSDNE. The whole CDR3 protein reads CASSPYTGTSDNEQFF.

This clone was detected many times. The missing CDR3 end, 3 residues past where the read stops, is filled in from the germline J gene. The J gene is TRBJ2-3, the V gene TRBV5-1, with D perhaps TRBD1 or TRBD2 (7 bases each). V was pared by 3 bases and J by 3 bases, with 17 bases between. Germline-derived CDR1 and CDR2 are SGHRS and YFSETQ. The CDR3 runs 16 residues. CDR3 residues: CASSWNRQGGTDTQYF. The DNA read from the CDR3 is TGCGCCAGCAGCTGGAACCGACAGGGAGGGACAGATACG.

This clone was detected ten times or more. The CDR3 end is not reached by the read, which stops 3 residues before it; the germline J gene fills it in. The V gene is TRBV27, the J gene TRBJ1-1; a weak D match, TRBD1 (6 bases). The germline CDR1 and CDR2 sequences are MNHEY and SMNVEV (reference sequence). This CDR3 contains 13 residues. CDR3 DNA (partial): TGTGCCAGCAGTCCCATACCGACAGGAGGA. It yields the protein CASSPIPTGG. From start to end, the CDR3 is CASSPIPTGGAFF.

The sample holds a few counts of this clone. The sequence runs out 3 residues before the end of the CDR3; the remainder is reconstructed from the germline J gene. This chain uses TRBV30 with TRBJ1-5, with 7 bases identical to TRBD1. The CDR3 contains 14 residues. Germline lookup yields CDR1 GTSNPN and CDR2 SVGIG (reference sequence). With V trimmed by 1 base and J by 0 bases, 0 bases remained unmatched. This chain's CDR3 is CAWSGQGSNQPQHF. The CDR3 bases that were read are TGTGCCTGGAGTGGACAGGGTAGCAATCAGCCC.

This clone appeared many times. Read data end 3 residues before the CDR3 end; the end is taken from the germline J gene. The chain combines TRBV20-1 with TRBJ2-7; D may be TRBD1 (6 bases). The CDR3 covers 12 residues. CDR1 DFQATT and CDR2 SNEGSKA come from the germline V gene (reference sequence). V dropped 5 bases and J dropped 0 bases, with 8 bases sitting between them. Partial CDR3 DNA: TGCAGTGCTTGGGACATCTCCTACGAG. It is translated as CSAWDISYE. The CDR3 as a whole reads CSAWDISYEQYF.

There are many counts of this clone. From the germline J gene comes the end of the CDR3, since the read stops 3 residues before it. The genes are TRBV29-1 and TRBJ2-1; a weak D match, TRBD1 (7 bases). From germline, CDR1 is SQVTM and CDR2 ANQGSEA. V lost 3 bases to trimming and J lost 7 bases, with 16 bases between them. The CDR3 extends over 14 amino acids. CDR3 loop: CSVEGLGTENEQFF. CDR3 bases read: TGCAGCGTTGAGGGACTTGGGACAGAGAATGAG.

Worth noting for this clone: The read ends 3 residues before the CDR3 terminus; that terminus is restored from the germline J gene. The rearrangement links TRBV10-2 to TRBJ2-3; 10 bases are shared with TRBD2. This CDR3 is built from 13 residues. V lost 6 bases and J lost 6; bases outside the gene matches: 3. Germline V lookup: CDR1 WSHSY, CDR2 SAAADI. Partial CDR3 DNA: TGCGCCAGCAGAACTAGCGGGACTGATACG. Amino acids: CASRTSGTDT. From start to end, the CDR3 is CASRTSGTDTQYF.

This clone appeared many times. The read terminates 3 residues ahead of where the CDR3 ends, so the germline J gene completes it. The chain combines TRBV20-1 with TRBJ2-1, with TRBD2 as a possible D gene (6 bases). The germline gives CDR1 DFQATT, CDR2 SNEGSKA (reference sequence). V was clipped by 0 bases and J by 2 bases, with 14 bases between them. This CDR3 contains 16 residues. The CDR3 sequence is CSARDTKTRTYNEQFF. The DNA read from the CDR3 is TGCAGTGCTAGAGATACGAAGACTAGAACCTACAATGAG.

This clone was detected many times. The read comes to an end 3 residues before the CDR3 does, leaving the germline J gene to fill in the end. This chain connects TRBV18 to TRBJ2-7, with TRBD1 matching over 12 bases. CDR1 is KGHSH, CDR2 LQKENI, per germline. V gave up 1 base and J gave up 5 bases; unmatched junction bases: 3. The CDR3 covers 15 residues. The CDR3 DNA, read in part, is TGTGCCAGCTCACCACGCGGGACAGGGGGCAACGAG. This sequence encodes CASSPRGTGGNE. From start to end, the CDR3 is CASSPRGTGGNEQYF.

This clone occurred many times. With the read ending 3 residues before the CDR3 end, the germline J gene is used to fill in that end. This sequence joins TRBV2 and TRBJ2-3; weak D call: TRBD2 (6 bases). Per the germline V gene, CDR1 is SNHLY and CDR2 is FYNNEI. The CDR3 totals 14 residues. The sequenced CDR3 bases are TGTGCCAGCAGAGCTGGGAGCGGGCTAGAGACG. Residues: CASRAGSGLET. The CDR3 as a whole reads CASRAGSGLETQYF.

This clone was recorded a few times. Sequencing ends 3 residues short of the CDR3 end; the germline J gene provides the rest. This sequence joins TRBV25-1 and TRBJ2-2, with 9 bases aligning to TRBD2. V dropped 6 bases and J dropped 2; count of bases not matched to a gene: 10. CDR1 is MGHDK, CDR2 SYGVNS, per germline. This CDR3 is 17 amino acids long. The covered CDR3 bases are TGTGCCAGCAGCCCGAGCCCTAGCGGGACCAACACCGGGGAG. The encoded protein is CASSPSPSGTNTGE. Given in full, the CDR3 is CASSPSPSGTNTGELFF.

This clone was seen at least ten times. Partial CDR3 DNA: TGCAGTTGGGGGGGTGAGACTACCGTATACGAG. Translation gives CSWGGETTVYE. The complete CDR3 protein is CSWGGETTVYEQYF. This chain joins TRBV20-1 and TRBJ2-7, with 7 bases that match TRBD2. The read falls 3 residues short of the CDR3 end, and the missing part is taken from the germline J gene. The ends lost 8 bases at V and 4 bases at J; junction bases unmatched: 14. Germline values: CDR1 DFQATT, CDR2 SNEGSKA (reference sequence). The CDR3 extends over 14 amino acids.

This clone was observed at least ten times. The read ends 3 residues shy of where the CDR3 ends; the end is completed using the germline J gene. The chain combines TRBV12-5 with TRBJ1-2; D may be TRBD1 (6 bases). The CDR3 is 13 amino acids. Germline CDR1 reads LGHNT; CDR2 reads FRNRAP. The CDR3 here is CASGSTGSLGYTF. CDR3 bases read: TGTGCTAGTGGTTCCACAGGGAGTCTAGGC.

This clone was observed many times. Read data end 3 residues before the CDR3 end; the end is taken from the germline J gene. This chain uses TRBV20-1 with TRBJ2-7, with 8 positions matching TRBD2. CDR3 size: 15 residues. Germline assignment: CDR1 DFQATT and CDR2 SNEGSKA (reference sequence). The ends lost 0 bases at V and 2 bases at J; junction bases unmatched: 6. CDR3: CSARDPAGVPYEQYF. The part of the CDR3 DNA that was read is TGCAGTGCTAGAGATCCAGCGGGAGTGCCCTACGAG.

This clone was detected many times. This CDR3 reads CASMGGSAGTGELFF. The CDR3 bases that were read are TGTGCCAGCATGGGGGGGAGCGCTGGCACCGGGGAG. This chain connects TRBV7-9 to TRBJ2-2; 7 bases agree with TRBD2. The CDR3 is cut off 3 residues early in the read; its end comes from the germline J gene. Germline V gene data show CDR1 as SEHNR and CDR2 as FQNEAQ (reference sequence). The CDR3 covers 15 residues. V dropped 7 bases and J dropped 4; count of bases not matched to a gene: 9.

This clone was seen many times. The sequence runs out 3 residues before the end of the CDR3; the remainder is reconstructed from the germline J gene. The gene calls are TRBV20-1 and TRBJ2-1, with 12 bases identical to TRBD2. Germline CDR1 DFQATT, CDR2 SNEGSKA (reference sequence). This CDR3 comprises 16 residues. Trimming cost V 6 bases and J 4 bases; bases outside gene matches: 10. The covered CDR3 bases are TGCAGTGCACCCGGACTAGCGGGAAACCGTTACAATGAG. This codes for CSAPGLAGNRYNE. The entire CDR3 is CSAPGLAGNRYNEQFF.

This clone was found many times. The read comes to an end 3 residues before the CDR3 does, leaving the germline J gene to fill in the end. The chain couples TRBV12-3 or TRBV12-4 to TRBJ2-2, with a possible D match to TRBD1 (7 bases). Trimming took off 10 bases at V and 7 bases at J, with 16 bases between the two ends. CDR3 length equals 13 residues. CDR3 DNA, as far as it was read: TGTGCCAACTCGGACAGGCGGGGCGGGGAG. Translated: CANSDRRGGE. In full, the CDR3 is CANSDRRGGELFF.

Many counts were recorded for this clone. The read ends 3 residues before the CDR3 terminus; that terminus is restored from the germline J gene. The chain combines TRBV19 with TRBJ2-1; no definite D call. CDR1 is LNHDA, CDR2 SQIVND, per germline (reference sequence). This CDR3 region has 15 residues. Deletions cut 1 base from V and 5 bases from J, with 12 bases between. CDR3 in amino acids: CASSIGGSRHNEQFF. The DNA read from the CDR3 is TGTGCCAGTAGTATAGGCGGATCTCGGCACAATGAG.

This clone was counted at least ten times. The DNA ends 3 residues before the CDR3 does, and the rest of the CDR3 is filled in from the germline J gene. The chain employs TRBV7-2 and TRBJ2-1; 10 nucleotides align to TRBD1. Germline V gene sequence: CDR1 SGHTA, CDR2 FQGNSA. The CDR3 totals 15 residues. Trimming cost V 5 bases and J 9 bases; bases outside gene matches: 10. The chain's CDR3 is CASSRTRQGAGEQFF. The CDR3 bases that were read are TGTGCCAGCAGCCGGACTCGACAGGGGGCGGGTGAG.

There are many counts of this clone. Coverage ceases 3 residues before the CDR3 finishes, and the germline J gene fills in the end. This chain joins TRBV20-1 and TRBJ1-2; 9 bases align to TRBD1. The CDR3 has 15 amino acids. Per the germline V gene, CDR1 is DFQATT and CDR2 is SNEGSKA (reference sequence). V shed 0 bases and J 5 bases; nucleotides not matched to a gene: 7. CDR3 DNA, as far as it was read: TGCAGTGCTAGAGAAGTGACAGGGGGACTATATGGC. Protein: CSAREVTGGLYG. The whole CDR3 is CSAREVTGGLYGYTF.

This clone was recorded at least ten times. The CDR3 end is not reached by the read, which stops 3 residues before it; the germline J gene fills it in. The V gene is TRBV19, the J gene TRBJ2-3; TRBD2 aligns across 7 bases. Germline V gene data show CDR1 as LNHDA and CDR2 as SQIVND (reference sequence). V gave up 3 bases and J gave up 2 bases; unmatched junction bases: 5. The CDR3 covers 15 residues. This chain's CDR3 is CASSMSGTITDTQYF. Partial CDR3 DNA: TGTGCCAGTAGTATGTCGGGGACTATCACAGATACG.

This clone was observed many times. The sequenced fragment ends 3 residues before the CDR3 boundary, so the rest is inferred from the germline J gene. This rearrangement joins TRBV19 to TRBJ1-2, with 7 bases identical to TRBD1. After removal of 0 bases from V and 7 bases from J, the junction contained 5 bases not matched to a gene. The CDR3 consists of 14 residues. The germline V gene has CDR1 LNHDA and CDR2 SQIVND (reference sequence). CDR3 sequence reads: CASSIDFRGSGYTF. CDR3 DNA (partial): TGTGCCAGTAGTATAGATTTCAGGGGGAGTGGC.

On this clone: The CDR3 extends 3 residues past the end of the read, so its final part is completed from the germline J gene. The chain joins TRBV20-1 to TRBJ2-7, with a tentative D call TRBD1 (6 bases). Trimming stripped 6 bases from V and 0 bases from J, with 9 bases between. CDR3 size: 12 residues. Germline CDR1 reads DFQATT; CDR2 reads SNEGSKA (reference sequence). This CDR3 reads CSAGQSSYEQYF. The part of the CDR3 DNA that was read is TGCAGTGCCGGACAGAGCTCCTACGAG.

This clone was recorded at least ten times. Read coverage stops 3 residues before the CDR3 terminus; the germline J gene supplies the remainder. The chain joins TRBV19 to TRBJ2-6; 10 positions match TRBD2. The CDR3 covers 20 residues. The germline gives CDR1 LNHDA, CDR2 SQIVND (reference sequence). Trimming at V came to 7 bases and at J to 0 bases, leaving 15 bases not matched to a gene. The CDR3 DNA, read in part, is TGTGCCAGTACCCTCCGGGCCCCCCTAGCGGGGGACTCTGGGGCCAACGTC. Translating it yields CASTLRAPLAGDSGANV. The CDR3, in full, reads CASTLRAPLAGDSGANVLTF. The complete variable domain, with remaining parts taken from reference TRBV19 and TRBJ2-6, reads DGGITQSPKYLFRKEGQNVTLSCEQNLNHDAMYWYRQDPGQGLRLIYYSQIVNDFQKGDIAEGYSVSREKKESFPLTVTSAQKNPTAFYLCASTLRAPLAGDSGANVLTFGAGSRLTVL.